This TCR beta chain was recovered during a study of T cells in severe cutaneous drug reactions. The CDR3 is 14 residues long. CDR1 and CDR2 (germline): DFQATT, SNEGSKA (reference sequence). Sequenced patients had Stevens-Johnson syndrome or toxic epidermal necrolysis caused by carbamazepine. The iRepertoire multiplex PCR system with TCR subtype-specific primers built both bulk and single-cell libraries. TCRdb reprocessed the multiplex PCR reads and reports one entry per CDR3 protein, with no DNA. This table lists approximately 9,700 distinct CDR3 sequences. This sequence originates from a human donor with Stevens-Johnson syndrome, a severe cutaneous drug reaction. V is TRBV20-1 and J is TRBJ2-1; TCRdb reports TRBD2, a call that lacks DNA to check it against. Sample: cells from a skin blister. The CDR3 sequence is CSARRGGRDNEQFF.